This T cell receptor (beta chain) was observed in a study of beta chain features in type 1 diabetes. Trimming took 5 bases from V and 6 from J, leaving 11 bases between them. Germline CDR1 and CDR2: MNHEY and SVGAGI. The CDR3 sequence is 12 residues long. Broader study findings: cDNA sequencing could over-represent cells with high TCR expression.

On this clone itself: What it binds is unknown.

What was sequenced were expressed TCRB transcripts, since all of the isolated RNA had been reverse transcribed. Some clones are missing from TCRdb's copy, which holds only in-frame ones; the method was immunoSEQ multiplex PCR. The data show 450,000 or so clones, 9.5% to 12% seen once. The sequence was collected from a woman aged 18-30 years in good health. The chain combines TRBV6-5 with TRBJ2-7, with D hard to call. Sequencing used naive CD4+ T cells from blood. The CDR3 region has the DNA TGTGCCAGCAGTCGCCCTATGGGCGAGCAGTACTTC. It yields the protein CASSRPMGEQYF.